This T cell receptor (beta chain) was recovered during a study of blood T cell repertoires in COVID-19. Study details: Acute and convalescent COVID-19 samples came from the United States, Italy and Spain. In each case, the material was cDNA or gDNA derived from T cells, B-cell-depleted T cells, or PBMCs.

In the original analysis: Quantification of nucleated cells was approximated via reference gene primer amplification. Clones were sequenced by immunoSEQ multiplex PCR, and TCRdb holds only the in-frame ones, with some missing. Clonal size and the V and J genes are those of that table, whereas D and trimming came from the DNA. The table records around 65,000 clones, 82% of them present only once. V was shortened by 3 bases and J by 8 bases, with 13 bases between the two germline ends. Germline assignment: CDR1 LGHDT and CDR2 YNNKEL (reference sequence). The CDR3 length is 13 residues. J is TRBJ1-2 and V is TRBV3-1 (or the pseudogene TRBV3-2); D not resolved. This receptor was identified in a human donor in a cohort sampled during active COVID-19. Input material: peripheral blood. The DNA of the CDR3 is TGTGCCAGCAGCCAGGAGGCCCGAGGAGGCTACACCTTC. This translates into CASSQEARGGYTF.